This T cell receptor (beta chain) stems from a study of blood T cell repertoires in COVID-19. About the research overall: Samples taken during acute and convalescent COVID-19 were collected in the United States, Italy and Spain. Sources were T cells, B-cell-depleted T cells, or PBMCs; the material itself was cDNA or gDNA.

Authors' analysis steps: Researchers report that nucleated cell counts were estimated from reference gene primer amplification. Profiling relied on immunoSEQ multiplex PCR, and the TCRdb table lists in-frame clones only, not all of them. V, J and clone size derive from that table, while D and trimming were established from the DNA sequence. The top ten clones hold roughly 20% of a sample with roughly 57,000 clones, 70% to 90% of them seen once. The CDR3 runs 12 residues. CDR1 is SEHNR and CDR2 is FQNEAQ in the germline V gene (reference sequence). V dropped 6 bases and J dropped 2 bases, with 8 bases sitting between them.

This TCR derives from a human donor in a cohort sampled during active COVID-19. The specimen was peripheral blood. V and J are TRBV7-9 and TRBJ2-7; TRBD1 is a possible D gene (5 bases). CDR3 nucleotide sequence: TGTGCCAGCAGGGCGGACACCTACGAGCAGTACTTC. Translating it yields CASRADTYEQYF.